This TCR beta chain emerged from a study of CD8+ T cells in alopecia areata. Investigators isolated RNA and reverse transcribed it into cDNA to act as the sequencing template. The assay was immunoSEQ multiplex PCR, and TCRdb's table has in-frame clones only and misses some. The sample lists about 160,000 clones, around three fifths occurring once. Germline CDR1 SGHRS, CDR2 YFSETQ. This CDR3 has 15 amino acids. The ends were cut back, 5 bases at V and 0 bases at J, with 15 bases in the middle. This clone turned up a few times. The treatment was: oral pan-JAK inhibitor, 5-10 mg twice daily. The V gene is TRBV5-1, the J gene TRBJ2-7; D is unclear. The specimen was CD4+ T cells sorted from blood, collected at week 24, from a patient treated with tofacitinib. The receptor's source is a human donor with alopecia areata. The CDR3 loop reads CASRENLTPSYEQYF. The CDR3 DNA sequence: TGCGCCAGCAGAGAGAACCTTACTCCCTCCTACGAGCAGTACTTC.